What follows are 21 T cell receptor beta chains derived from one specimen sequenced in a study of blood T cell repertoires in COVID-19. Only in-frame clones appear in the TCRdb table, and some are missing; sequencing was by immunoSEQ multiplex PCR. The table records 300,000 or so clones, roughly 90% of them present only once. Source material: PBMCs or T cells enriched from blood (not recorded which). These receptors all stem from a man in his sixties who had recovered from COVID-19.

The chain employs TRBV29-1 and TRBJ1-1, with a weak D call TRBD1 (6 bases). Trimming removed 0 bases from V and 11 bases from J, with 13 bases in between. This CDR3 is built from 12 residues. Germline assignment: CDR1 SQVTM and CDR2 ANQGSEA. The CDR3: CSVEDLDRPAFF. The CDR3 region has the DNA TGCAGCGTTGAAGATCTAGACAGGCCCGCTTTCTTT.

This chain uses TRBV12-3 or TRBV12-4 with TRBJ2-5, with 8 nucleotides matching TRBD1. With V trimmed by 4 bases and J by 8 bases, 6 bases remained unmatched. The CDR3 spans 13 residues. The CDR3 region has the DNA TGTGCCAGCAGTTACGGACAGGGTAATACCCAGTACTTC. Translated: CASSYGQGNTQYF.

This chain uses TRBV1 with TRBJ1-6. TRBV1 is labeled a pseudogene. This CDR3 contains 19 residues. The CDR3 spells CTSSQVGGAPSSYNSPLHF. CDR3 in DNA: TGCACCAGCAGCCAAGTTGGGGGGGCCCCGAGCTCCTATAATTCACCCCTCCACTTT.

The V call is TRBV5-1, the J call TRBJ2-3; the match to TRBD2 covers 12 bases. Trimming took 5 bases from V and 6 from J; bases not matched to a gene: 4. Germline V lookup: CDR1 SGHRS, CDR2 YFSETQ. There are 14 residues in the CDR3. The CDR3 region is CASRVTSGSDTQYF. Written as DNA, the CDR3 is TGCGCCAGCAGGGTGACTAGCGGGAGCGATACGCAGTATTTT. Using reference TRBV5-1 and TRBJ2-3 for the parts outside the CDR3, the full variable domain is KAGVTQTPRYLIKTRGQQVTLSCSPISGHRSVSWYQQTPGQGLQFLFEYFSETQRNKGNFPGRFSGRQFSNSRSEMNVSTLELGDSALYLCASRVTSGSDTQYFGPGTRLTVL.

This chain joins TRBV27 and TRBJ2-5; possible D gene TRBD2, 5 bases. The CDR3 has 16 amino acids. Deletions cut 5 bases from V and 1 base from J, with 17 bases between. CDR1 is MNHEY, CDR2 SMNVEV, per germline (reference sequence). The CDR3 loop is CASSPLERVTQETQYF. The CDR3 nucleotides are TGTGCCAGCAGTCCACTAGAACGGGTTACCCAAGAGACCCAGTACTTC.

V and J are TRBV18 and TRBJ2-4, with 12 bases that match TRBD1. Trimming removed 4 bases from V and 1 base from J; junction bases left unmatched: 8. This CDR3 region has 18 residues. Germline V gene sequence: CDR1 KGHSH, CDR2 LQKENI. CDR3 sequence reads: CASSQGQGALSAKNIQYF. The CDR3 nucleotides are TGTGCCAGCTCACAGGGACAGGGGGCTCTTTCGGCCAAAAACATTCAGTACTTC.

The CDR3: CASKGGYEQYF. CDR3 nucleotides: TGTGCCAGCAAAGGAGGCTACGAGCAGTACTTC. The gene calls are TRBV6-5 and TRBJ2-7; TRBD2 might be the D (5 bases). The CDR3 is 11 amino acids. The germline CDR1 and CDR2 sequences are MNHEY and SVGAGI. Trimming removed 7 bases at V and 3 bases at J, with 7 bases between.

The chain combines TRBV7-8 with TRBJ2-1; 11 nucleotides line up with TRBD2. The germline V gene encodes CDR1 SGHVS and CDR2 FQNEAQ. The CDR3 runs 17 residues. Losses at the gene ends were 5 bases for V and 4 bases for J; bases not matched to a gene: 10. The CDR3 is CASSPLAGGPGYNEQFF. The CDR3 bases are TGTGCCAGCAGCCCTTTAGCGGGAGGGCCTGGGTACAATGAGCAGTTCTTC.

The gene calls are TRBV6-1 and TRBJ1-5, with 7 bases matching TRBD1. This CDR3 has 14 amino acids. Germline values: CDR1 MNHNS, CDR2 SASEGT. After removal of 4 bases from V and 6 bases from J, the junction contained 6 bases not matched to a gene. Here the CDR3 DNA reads TGTGCCAGCAGTGTCTCAGGGGGAGGTCAGCCCCAGCATTTT. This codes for CASSVSGGGQPQHF.

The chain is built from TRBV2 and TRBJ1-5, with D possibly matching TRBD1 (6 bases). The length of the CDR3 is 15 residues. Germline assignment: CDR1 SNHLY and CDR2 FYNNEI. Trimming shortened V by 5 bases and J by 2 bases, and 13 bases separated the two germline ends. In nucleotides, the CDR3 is TGTGCCAGCAGTAAGGACAGCGGAGGCAATCAGCCCCAGCATTTT. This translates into CASSKDSGGNQPQHF.

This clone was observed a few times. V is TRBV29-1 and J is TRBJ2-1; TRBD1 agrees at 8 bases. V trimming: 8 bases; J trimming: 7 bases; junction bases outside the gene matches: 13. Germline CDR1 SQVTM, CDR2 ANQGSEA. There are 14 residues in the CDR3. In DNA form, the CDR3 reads TGCAGCAGTAACGACAGGGGTGTGGGAAATGAGCAGTTCTTC. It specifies CSSNDRGVGNEQFF.

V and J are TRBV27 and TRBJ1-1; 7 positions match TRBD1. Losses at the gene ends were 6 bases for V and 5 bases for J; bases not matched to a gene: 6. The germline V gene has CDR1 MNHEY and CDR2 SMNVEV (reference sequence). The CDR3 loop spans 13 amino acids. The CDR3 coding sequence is TGTGCCAGCAGACTACAGGGGATAACTGAAGCTTTCTTT. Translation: CASRLQGITEAFF.

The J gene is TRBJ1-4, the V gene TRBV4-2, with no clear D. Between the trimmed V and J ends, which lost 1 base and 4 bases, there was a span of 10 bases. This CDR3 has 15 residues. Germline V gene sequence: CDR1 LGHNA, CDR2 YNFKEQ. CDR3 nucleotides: TGTGCCAGCAGCCAAGGTACGGGGATTAATGAAAAACTGTTTTTT. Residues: CASSQGTGINEKLFF.

Here the CDR3 reads CASSLRTGDAGQYF. The CDR3 nucleotides are TGTGCCAGCAGCCTTCGGACAGGGGACGCCGGGCAGTACTTC. V gene TRBV7-9 combines with J gene TRBJ2-7; 9 bases agree with TRBD1. Looked up from germline, CDR1 is SEHNR and CDR2 is FQNEAQ (reference sequence). J was trimmed by 9 bases and V by 5 bases; bases with no gene match: 11. The CDR3 spans 14 residues.

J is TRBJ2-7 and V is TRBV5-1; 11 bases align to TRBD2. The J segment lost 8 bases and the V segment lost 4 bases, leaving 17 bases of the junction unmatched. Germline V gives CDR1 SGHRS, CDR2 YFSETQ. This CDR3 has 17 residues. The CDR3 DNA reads TGCGCCAGCAGCCCATGGGGGTCTAGCGGGGGGCGCGACAAGCAGTACTTC. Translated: CASSPWGSSGGRDKQYF.

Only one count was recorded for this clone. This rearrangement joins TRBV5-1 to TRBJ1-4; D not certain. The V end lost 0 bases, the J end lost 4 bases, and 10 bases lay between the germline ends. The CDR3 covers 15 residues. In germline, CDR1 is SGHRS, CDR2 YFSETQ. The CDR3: CASSLVGRLNEKLFF. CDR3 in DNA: TGCGCCAGCAGCTTGGTCGGCAGACTTAATGAAAAACTGTTTTTT.

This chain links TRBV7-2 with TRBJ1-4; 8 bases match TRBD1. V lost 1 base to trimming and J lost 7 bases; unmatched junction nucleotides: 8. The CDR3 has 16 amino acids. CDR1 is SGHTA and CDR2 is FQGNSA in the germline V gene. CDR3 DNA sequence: TGTGCCAGCAGCTTAGGGGGGACAGGTCTAGGTGAAAAACTGTTTTTT. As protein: CASSLGGTGLGEKLFF.

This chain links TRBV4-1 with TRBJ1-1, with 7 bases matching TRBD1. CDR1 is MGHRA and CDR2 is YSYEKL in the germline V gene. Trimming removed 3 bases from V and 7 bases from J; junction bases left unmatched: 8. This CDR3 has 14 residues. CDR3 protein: CASSHRQGRSEAFF. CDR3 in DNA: TGCGCCAGCAGCCATAGACAGGGAAGGAGTGAAGCTTTCTTT.

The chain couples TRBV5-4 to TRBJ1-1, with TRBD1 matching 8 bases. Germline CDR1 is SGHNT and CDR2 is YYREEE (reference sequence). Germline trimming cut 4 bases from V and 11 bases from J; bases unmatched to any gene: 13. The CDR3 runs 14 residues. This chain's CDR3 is CASSIGQGETGAFF. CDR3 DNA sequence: TGTGCCAGCAGCATTGGACAGGGCGAAACGGGGGCTTTCTTT.

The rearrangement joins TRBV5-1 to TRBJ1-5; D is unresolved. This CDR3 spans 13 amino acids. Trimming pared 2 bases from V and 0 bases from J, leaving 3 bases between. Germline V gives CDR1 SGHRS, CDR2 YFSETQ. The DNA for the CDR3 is TGCGCCAGCAGCTTATATAGCAATCAGCCCCAGCATTTT. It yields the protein CASSLYSNQPQHF.

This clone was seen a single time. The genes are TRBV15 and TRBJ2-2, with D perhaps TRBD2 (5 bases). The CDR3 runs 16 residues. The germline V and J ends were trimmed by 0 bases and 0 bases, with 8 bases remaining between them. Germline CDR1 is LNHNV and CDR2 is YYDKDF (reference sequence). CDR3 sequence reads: CATSRDTGTNTGELFF. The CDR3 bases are TGTGCCACCAGCAGAGATACGGGAACGAACACCGGGGAGCTGTTTTTT.